This T cell receptor beta chain comes out of a study of cytomegalovirus exposure and HLA in healthy donors. Between the trimmed V and J ends, which lost 0 bases and 4 bases, there was a span of 6 bases. This CDR3 is 13 amino acids long. Per the germline V gene, CDR1 is KGHSH and CDR2 is LQKENI. The method was immunoSEQ multiplex PCR; TCRdb's version includes in-frame clones alone and lacks a portion of them. The data hold some 130,000 clones, with roughly four fifths observed a single time. Findings and caveats of the study: Most TCR sequences were seen very rarely across donors, but some public TCRs occurred in many. As was reported, the classifier diagnosed cytomegalovirus status with high specificity and sensitivity. The study designated 164 TCR beta chains cytomegalovirus-associated.

In its sample, this clone was seen once. Its antigen is undetermined. Other nucleotide sequences from this sample produce the same CDR3. The TCR originated in a man aged 30-40 years in good health and CMV-seropositive. The rearrangement uses TRBV18 and TRBJ1-2; D gene ambiguous. Sequenced sample: PBMCs. The CDR3 bases are TGTGCCAGCTCACCACCGTCATCCTATGGCTACACCTTC. This gives the protein CASSPPSSYGYTF.